This T cell receptor (beta chain) was recorded in a study of T cells in Graves' hyperthyroidism and ophthalmopathy. Amplified TCR beta CDR3 regions came from RNA transcripts. During a first-round RT-PCR of the TCR CDR3, the HTBI primer set was used. MiXCR, applied by TCRdb to the multiplex PCR reads, yields one record per CDR3 protein. The sample lists fewer than 350,000 distinct CDR3 sequences, approximately 18% seen once, with around 15% in the top ten. This clonotype was seen at least ten times. Germline-derived CDR1 and CDR2 are DFQATT and SNEGSKA (reference sequence). This CDR3 is built from 14 residues. V was clipped by 1 base and J by 5 bases; unmatched bases: 7.

Sequencing was carried out using blood. The V gene is TRBV20-1, the J gene TRBJ2-7; TRBD1 aligns across 8 bases. This clonotype originated in a woman aged 40-49 years with Graves' ophthalmopathy. CDR3 DNA sequence: TGCAGTGCTAGAGGACAGGGGAATCTGGACGAGCAGTACTTC. Translation: CSARGQGNLDEQYF.